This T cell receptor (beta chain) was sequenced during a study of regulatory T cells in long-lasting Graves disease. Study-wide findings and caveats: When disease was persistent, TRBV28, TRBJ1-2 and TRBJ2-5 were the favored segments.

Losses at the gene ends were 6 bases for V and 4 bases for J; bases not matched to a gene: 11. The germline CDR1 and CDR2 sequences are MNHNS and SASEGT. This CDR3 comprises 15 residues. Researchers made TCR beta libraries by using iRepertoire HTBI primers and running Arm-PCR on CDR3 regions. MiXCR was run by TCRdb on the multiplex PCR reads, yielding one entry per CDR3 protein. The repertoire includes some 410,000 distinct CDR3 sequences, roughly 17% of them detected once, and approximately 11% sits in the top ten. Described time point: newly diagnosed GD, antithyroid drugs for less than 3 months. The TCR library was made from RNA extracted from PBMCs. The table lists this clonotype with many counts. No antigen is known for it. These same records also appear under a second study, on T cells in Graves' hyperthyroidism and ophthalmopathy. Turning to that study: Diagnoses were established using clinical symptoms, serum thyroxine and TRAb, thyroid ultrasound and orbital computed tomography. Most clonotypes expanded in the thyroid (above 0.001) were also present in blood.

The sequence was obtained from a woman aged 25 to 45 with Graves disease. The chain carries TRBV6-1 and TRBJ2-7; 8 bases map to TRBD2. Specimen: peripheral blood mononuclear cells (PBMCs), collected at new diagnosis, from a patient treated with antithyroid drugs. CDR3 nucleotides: TGTGCCAGCAGGAGCGGGAGTCTCTCGGTGTACGAGCAGTACTTC. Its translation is CASRSGSLSVYEQYF.